This T cell receptor (beta chain) was recorded in a study of blood T cell repertoires in COVID-19. CDR3 length: 12 residues. Per germline, CDR1 SEHNR and CDR2 FQNEAQ (reference sequence). The ends lost 5 bases at V and 8 bases at J; junction bases unmatched: 4. The method was immunoSEQ multiplex PCR; TCRdb's version includes in-frame clones alone and lacks a portion of them. The data contain nearly 250,000 clones, roughly 83% of them seen just once; the ten biggest clones take up 5.5% to 6%. This clonotype originated in a woman older than 75 with COVID-19, enrolled during active disease. The chain links TRBV7-9 to TRBJ2-7, with 9 bases identical to TRBD1. The sample consisted of peripheral blood. CDR3 amino acids: CASSPGQGKQYF. The CDR3 bases are TGTGCCAGCAGCCCGGGACAGGGTAAGCAGTACTTC. Based on the CDR3 plus reference TRBV7-9 and TRBJ2-7, the full variable domain is DTGVSQNPRHKITKRGQNVTFRCDPISEHNRLYWYRQTLGQGPEFLTYFQNEAQLEKSRLLSDRFSAERPKGSFSTLEIQRTEQGDSAMYLCASSPGQGKQYFGPGTRLTVT.